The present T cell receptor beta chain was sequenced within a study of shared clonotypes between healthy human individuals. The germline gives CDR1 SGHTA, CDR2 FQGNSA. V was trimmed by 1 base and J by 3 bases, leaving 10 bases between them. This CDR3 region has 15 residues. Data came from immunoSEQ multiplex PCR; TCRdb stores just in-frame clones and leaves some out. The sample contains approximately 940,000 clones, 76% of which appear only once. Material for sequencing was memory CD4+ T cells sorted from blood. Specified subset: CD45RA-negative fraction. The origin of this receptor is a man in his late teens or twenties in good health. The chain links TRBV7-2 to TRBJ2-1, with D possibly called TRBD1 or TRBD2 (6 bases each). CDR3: CASSLGGAHYNEQFF. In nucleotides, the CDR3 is TGTGCCAGCAGCTTAGGGGGGGCCCACTACAATGAGCAGTTCTTC.